One sample yielded the 22 T cell receptor beta chains listed below, sequenced in a study of control samples from healthy donors and cancer patients. Sequencing was performed with immunoSEQ multiplex PCR; in TCRdb, only in-frame clones are kept and a portion is missing. Of fewer than 100,000 clones in the sample, approximately 82% are singletons; the top ten hold 1.5% to 2%. The sequencing sample was made of blood. The receptors derive from a man between 60 and 75 years old in good health.

V is TRBV11-2 and J is TRBJ2-1; the match to TRBD2 covers 14 bases. CDR3 length: 15 residues. J gave up 4 bases and V 8 bases, and 4 bases lay outside the gene matches. Germline CDR1 SGHAT, CDR2 FQNNGV. The CDR3 here is CASQGLAGGYNEQFF. The CDR3 nucleotides read TGTGCCAGCCAAGGACTAGCGGGAGGTTACAATGAGCAGTTCTTC.

The chain recombines TRBV4-2 with TRBJ2-3; weak D call: TRBD2 (5 bases). The CDR3 has 14 amino acids. Per the germline V gene, CDR1 is LGHNA and CDR2 is YNFKEQ. V was pared by 3 bases and J by 0 bases, with 7 bases between. CDR3 protein: CASSHGESTDTQYF. DNA for the CDR3: TGTGCCAGCAGCCATGGGGAGAGCACAGATACGCAGTATTTT.

The chain carries TRBV18 and TRBJ2-7; 9 positions agree with TRBD1. Germline V lookup: CDR1 KGHSH, CDR2 LQKENI. V shed 5 bases and J 6 bases; nucleotides not matched to a gene: 8. The CDR3 runs 14 residues. The CDR3 is CASSIAGTGSEQYF. The DNA for the CDR3 is TGTGCCAGCTCAATTGCCGGGACAGGGAGCGAGCAGTACTTC. The whole variable domain, remainder taken from reference TRBV18 and TRBJ2-7, is NAGVMQNPRHLVRRRGQEARLRCSPMKGHSHVYWYRQLPEEGLKFMVYLQKENIIDESGMPKERFSAEFPKEGPSILRIQQVVRGDSAAYFCASSIAGTGSEQYFGPGTRLTVT.

The genes are TRBV5-1 and TRBJ2-7; 9 nucleotides match TRBD1. The CDR3 has 15 residues. V lost 2 bases to trimming and J lost 2 bases; unmatched junction nucleotides: 5. In germline, CDR1 is SGHRS, CDR2 YFSETQ. CDR3 region: CASSFDGQGTYEQYF. DNA for the CDR3: TGCGCCAGCAGCTTCGATGGACAGGGGACCTACGAGCAGTACTTC. The entire variable domain, with the rest obtained from reference TRBV5-1 and TRBJ2-7, is as follows: KAGVTQTPRYLIKTRGQQVTLSCSPISGHRSVSWYQQTPGQGLQFLFEYFSETQRNKGNFPGRFSGRQFSNSRSEMNVSTLELGDSALYLCASSFDGQGTYEQYFGPGTRLTVT.

This rearrangement joins TRBV5-6 to TRBJ1-2; D might be TRBD1 (6 bases). Trimming took off 3 bases at V and 1 base at J, with 19 bases between the two ends. The CDR3 length is 17 residues. Germline V lookup: CDR1 SGHDT, CDR2 YYEEEE. CDR3 nucleotide sequence: TGTGCCAGCAGCTCCCTCGGGGGGCCCGTTTATAACTATGGCTACACCTTC. Amino acids: CASSSLGGPVYNYGYTF. The variable domain in full, completed from reference TRBV5-6 and TRBJ1-2, reads DAGVTQSPTHLIKTRGQQVTLRCSPKSGHDTVSWYQQALGQGPQFIFQYYEEEERQRGNFPDRFSGHQFPNYSSELNVNALLLGDSALYLCASSSLGGPVYNYGYTFGSGTRLTVV.

This chain joins TRBV9 and TRBJ2-1; weak D call: TRBD2 (6 bases). Trimming took off 3 bases at V and 0 bases at J, with 13 bases between the two ends. CDR3 length: 16 amino acids. The germline gives CDR1 SGDLS, CDR2 YYNGEE. CDR3 loop: CASSDMGGISYNEQFF. DNA for the CDR3: TGTGCCAGCAGCGATATGGGCGGGATCTCCTACAATGAGCAGTTCTTC.

J is TRBJ1-4 and V is TRBV28; TRBD1 might be the D (6 bases). V lost 2 bases and J lost 0, with 10 bases in between. Germline assignment: CDR1 MDHEN and CDR2 SYDVKM. CDR3 size: 16 residues. The CDR3 sequence: CASSLRGRATNEKLFF. The CDR3, as DNA: TGTGCCAGCAGTTTAAGGGGGAGGGCAACTAATGAAAAACTGTTTTTT.

The chain joins TRBV6-5 to TRBJ1-1; 8 bases line up with TRBD1. The V gene's germline CDR1 is MNHEY and CDR2 SVGAGI. The V segment lost 10 bases and the J segment 6 bases; nucleotides outside the gene matches: 13. There are 14 residues in the CDR3. CDR3 nucleotide sequence: TGTGCCATCTTAATGAGGGCAGGGGGCTCTGAAGCTTTCTTT. It encodes CAILMRAGGSEAFF.

The chain employs TRBV19 and TRBJ1-5; 8 bases are shared with TRBD1. Per the germline V gene, CDR1 is LNHDA and CDR2 is SQIVND (reference sequence). The CDR3 runs to 14 residues. V was pared by 5 bases and J by 6 bases, with 6 bases of the junction left unmatched. The CDR3 DNA sequence: TGTGCCAGTAGTGACAGGGGCTTGGTTCAGCCCCAGCATTTT. This encodes CASSDRGLVQPQHF.

The chain has TRBV11-3 and TRBJ2-7, with TRBD1 identical over 8 bases. Looked up from germline, CDR1 is SGHNT and CDR2 is YENEEA. This CDR3 region has 14 residues. V lost 0 bases and J lost 6; bases outside the gene matches: 4. CDR3 region: CASSLERTGLEQYF. The CDR3 DNA follows: TGTGCCAGCAGCTTAGAGAGGACAGGGCTCGAGCAGTACTTC.

The J gene is TRBJ2-3, the V gene TRBV6-5, with 8 bases that match TRBD1. Germline assignment: CDR1 MNHEY and CDR2 SVGAGI. This CDR3 is built from 15 residues. V was pared by 2 bases and J by 5 bases, with 6 bases of the junction left unmatched. DNA of the CDR3: TGTGCCAGCAGTTACACAGGGGGTTATAAAGATACGCAGTATTTT. Its protein is CASSYTGGYKDTQYF.

The chain employs TRBV6-5 and TRBJ2-1; a weak D match, TRBD2 (5 bases). The CDR3 covers 14 residues. Trimming took off 1 base at V and 6 bases at J, with 10 bases between the two ends. Germline V gene sequence: CDR1 MNHEY, CDR2 SVGAGI. The CDR3 DNA reads TGTGCCAGCAGTTACTGGGGAGTCGGCAATGAGCAGTTCTTC. Translation: CASSYWGVGNEQFF.

V gene TRBV2 combines with J gene TRBJ1-5, with D perhaps matching TRBD1 (5 bases). CDR3 length: 15 residues. V was trimmed by 2 bases and J by 3 bases, leaving 11 bases between them. Germline V gene lookup returns CDR1 SNHLY and CDR2 FYNNEI. The CDR3 region has the DNA TGTGCCAGCAGTGAACTGGCAGGGTTCAATCAGCCCCAGCATTTT. The encoded protein is CASSELAGFNQPQHF.

The chain employs TRBV28 and TRBJ2-7, with D uncertain. There are 15 residues in the CDR3. Between the trimmed V and J ends, which lost 5 bases and 0 bases, there was a span of 14 bases. Germline assignment: CDR1 MDHEN and CDR2 SYDVKM. This CDR3 is CASSAYLGSSYEQYF. CDR3 DNA: TGTGCCAGCAGTGCCTACTTGGGCAGCTCCTACGAGCAGTACTTC.

The gene calls are TRBV7-9 and TRBJ2-1, with 9 bases matching TRBD2. There are 16 residues in the CDR3. V lost 4 bases and J lost 4; bases outside the gene matches: 8. CDR1 is SEHNR and CDR2 is FQNEAQ in the germline V gene (reference sequence). The CDR3 loop reads CASSSPGTSSYNEQFF. CDR3 nucleotides: TGTGCCAGCAGCTCCCCCGGGACTAGCAGTTACAATGAGCAGTTCTTC.

V is TRBV6-5 and J is TRBJ2-2, with 10 positions matching TRBD1. CDR3 length: 15 amino acids. Germline lookup yields CDR1 MNHEY and CDR2 SVGAGI. Trimming took 5 bases from V and 3 from J; bases not matched to a gene: 3. CDR3 region: CASSTGTGDTGELFF. Here the CDR3 DNA reads TGTGCCAGCAGTACCGGGACAGGGGACACCGGGGAGCTGTTTTTT.

Only one count was recorded for this clone. J is TRBJ1-6 and V is TRBV5-6; 8 nucleotides match TRBD1. This CDR3 contains 18 residues. Trimming removed 4 bases from V and 0 bases from J; junction bases left unmatched: 9. Looked up from germline, CDR1 is SGHDT and CDR2 is YYEEEE. In nucleotides, the CDR3 is TGTGCCAGCAGCGCGGGCCACAGGGGGAGCTCCTATAATTCACCCCTCCACTTT. This encodes CASSAGHRGSSYNSPLHF.

The chain couples TRBV27 to TRBJ1-1; D unclear. The V end was cut by 5 bases, the J end by 6 bases, with 22 bases between. Germline-derived CDR1 and CDR2 are MNHEY and SMNVEV (reference sequence). The CDR3 extends over 16 amino acids. The CDR3 DNA reads as TGTGCCAGCAGTCCCTACCCACAAGTTCTATTCCCTGAAGCTTTCTTT. Translation: CASSPYPQVLFPEAFF.

The rearrangement joins TRBV4-2 to TRBJ2-1, with a weak D call TRBD2 (5 bases). Germline-derived CDR1 and CDR2 are LGHNA and YNFKEQ. Between the trimmed V and J ends, which lost 0 bases and 0 bases, there was a span of 6 bases. The CDR3 contains 15 residues. The CDR3, as DNA: TGTGCCAGCAGCCAAGAAGGGAGCTCCTACAATGAGCAGTTCTTC. Its protein product is CASSQEGSSYNEQFF.

The chain employs TRBV29-1 and TRBJ1-1; D not certain. Trimming pared 3 bases from V and 2 bases from J, leaving 7 bases between. The CDR3 spans 12 residues. The germline gives CDR1 SQVTM, CDR2 ANQGSEA. The CDR3 reads CSVDAGNTEAFF. CDR3 sequence (DNA): TGCAGCGTTGACGCGGGAAACACTGAAGCTTTCTTT.

The chain couples TRBV7-2 to TRBJ2-5; weak D call: TRBD1 (5 bases). The CDR3 spans 12 residues. Trimming took 4 bases from V and 4 from J, leaving 7 bases between them. Germline V gene data show CDR1 as SGHTA and CDR2 as FQGNSA. The CDR3 is CASSWGSETQYF. In DNA, the CDR3 is TGTGCCAGCAGCTGGGGCTCAGAGACCCAGTACTTC.

This clone has a single count. Here the CDR3 DNA reads TGTGCCAGTAGCCTCGGGACGGACTATGGCTACACCTTC. Protein: CASSLGTDYGYTF. The gene calls are TRBV19 and TRBJ1-2; tentatively, D is TRBD1 (5 bases). CDR3 length equals 13 residues. Germline loops: CDR1 LNHDA, CDR2 SQIVND (reference sequence). Trimming pared 6 bases from V and 3 bases from J, leaving 11 bases between.